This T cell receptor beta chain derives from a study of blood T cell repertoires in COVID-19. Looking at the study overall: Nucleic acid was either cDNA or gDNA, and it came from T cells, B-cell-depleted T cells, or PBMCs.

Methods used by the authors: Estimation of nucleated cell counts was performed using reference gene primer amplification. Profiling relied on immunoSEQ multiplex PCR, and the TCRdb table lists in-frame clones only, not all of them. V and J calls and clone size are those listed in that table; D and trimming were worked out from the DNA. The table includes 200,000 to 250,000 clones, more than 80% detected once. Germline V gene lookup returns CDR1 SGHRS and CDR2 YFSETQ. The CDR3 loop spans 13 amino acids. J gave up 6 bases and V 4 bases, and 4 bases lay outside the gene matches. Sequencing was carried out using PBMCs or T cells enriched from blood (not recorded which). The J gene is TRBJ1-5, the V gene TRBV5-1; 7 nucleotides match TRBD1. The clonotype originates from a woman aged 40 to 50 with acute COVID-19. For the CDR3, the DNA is TGCGCCAGCAGCCTGACAGGGAGTCAGCCCCAGCATTTT. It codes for CASSLTGSQPQHF. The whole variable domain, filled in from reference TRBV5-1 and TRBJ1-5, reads KAGVTQTPRYLIKTRGQQVTLSCSPISGHRSVSWYQQTPGQGLQFLFEYFSETQRNKGNFPGRFSGRQFSNSRSEMNVSTLELGDSALYLCASSLTGSQPQHFGDGTRLSIL.